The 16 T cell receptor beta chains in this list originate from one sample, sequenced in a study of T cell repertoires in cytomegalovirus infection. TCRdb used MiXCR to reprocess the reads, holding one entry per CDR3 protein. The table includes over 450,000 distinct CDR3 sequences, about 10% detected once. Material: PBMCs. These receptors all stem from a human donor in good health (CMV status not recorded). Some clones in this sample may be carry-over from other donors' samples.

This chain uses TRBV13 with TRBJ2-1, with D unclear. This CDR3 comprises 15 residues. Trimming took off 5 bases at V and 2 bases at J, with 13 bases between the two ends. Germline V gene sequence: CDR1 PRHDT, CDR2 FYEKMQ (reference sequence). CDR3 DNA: TGTGCCAGCAGCCACCCTAGGGTCCCCTACAATGAGCAGTTCTTC. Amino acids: CASSHPRVPYNEQFF.

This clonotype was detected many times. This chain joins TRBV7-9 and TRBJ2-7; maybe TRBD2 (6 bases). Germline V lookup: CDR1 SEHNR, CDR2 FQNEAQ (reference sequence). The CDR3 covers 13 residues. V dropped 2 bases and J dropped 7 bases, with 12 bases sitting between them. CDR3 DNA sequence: TGTGCCAGCAGCTTACTGGACTACGTAGAGCAGTACTTC. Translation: CASSLLDYVEQYF.

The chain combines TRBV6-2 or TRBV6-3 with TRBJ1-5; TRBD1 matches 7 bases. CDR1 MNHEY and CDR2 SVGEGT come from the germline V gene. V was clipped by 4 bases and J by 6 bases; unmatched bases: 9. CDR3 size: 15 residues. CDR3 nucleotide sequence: TGTGCCAGCAGTTCCGGAAGACAGGGCCGTCAGCCCCAGCATTTT. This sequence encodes CASSSGRQGRQPQHF.

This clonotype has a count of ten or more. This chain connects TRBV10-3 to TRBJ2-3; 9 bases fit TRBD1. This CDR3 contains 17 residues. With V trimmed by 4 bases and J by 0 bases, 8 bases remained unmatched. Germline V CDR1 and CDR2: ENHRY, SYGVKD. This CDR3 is CAISGGQGSLSTDTQYF. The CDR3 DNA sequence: TGTGCCATCAGTGGGGGACAGGGCTCTCTTAGCACAGATACGCAGTATTTT.

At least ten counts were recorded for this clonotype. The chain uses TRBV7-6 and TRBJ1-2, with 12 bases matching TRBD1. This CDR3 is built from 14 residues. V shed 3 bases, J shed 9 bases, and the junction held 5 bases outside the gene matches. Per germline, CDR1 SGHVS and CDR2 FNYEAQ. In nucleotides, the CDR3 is TGTGCCAGCAGCTTCGGGACAGGGGGCGAGAGCTACACCTTC. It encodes CASSFGTGGESYTF. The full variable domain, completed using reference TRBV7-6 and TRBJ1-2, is GAGVSQSPRYKVTKRGQDVALRCDPISGHVSLYWYRQALGQGPEFLTYFNYEAQQDKSGLPNDRFSAERPEGSISTLTIQRTEQRDSAMYRCASSFGTGGESYTFGSGTRLTVV.

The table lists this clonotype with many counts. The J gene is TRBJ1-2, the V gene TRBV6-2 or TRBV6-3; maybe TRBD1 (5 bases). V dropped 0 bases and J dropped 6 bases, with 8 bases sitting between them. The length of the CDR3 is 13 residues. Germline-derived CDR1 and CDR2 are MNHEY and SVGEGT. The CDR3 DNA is TGTGCCAGCAGTTACTCGACAGCGAATGGCTACACCTTC. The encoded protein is CASSYSTANGYTF.

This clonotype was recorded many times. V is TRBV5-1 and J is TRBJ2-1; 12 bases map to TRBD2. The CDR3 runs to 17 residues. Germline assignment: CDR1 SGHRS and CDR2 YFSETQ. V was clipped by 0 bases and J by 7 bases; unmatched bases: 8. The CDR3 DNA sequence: TGCGCCAGCAGCTTGGTTCTAGCGGGAGGGCCGTCGAATGAGCAGTTCTTC. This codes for CASSLVLAGGPSNEQFF.

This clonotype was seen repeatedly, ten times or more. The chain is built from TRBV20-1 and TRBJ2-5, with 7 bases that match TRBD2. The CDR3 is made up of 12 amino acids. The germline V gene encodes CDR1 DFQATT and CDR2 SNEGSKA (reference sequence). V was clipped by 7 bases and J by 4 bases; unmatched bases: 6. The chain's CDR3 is CSVLTSSETQYF. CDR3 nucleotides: TGCAGTGTTTTGACTAGCTCAGAGACCCAGTACTTC.

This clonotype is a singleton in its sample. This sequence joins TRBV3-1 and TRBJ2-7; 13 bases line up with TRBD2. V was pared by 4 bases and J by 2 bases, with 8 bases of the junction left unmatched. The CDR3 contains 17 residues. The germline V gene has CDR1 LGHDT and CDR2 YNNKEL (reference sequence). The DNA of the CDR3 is TGTGCCAGCAGCCTTGGACTAGCGGGAGACACCGCCTACGAGCAGTACTTC. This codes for CASSLGLAGDTAYEQYF.

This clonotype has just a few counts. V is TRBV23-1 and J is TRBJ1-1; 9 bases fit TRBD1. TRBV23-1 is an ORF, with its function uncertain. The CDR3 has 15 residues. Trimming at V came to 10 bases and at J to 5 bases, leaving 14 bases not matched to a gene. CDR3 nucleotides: TGCGCCACCCCACTTCGGGGACAGGGTATGACTGAAGCTTTCTTT. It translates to CATPLRGQGMTEAFF.

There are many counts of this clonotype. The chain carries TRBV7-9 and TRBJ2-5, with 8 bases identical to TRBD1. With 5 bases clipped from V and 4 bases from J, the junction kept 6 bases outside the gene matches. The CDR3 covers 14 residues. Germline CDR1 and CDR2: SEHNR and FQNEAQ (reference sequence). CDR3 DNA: TGTGCCAGCAGCACCCCGACAGGGGCAGAGACCCAGTACTTC. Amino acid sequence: CASSTPTGAETQYF. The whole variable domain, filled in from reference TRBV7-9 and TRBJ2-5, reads DTGVSQNPRHKITKRGQNVTFRCDPISEHNRLYWYRQTLGQGPEFLTYFQNEAQLEKSRLLSDRFSAERPKGSFSTLEIQRTEQGDSAMYLCASSTPTGAETQYFGPGTRLLVL.

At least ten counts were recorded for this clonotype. CDR3 sequence: CASNKGPRELGKTFFSRYEQYF. In DNA form, the CDR3 reads TGTGCCAGCAACAAGGGGCCCCGCGAGTTAGGGAAGACCTTTTTTTCACGCTACGAGCAGTACTTC. This chain uses TRBV6-6 with TRBJ2-7; D might be TRBD1 (5 bases). Trimming removed 7 bases at V and 3 bases at J, with 40 bases between. Germline assignment: CDR1 MNHNY and CDR2 SVGAGI (reference sequence). This CDR3 contains 22 residues.

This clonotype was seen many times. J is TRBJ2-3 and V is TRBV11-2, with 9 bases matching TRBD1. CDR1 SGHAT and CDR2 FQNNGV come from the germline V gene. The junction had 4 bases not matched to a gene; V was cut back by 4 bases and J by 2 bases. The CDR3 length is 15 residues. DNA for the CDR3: TGTGCCAGCAGCTCGTGGACAGGGGTCACAGATACGCAGTATTTT. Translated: CASSSWTGVTDTQYF. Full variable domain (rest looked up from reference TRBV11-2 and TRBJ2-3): EAGVAQSPRYKIIEKRQSVAFWCNPISGHATLYWYQQILGQGPKLLIQFQNNGVVDDSQLPKDRFSAERLKGVDSTLKIQPAKLEDSAVYLCASSSWTGVTDTQYFGPGTRLTVL.

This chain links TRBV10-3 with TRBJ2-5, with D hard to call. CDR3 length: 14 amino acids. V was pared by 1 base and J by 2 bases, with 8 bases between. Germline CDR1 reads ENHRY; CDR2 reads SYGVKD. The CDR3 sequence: CAISEFVGQETQYF. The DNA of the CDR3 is TGTGCCATCAGTGAGTTTGTCGGACAAGAGACCCAGTACTTC.

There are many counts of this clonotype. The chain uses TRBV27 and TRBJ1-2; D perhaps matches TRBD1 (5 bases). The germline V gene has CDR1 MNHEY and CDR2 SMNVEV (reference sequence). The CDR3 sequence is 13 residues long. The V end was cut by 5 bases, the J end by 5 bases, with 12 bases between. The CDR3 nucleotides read TGTGCCAGCAGTGGCCCGACAGATTATGGCTACACCTTC. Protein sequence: CASSGPTDYGYTF.

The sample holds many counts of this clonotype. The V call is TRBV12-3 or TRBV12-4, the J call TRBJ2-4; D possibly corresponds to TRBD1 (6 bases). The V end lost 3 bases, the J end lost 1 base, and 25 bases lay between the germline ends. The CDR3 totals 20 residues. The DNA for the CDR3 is TGTGCCAGCAGTTTGTTTCTGCGGCCAGGGGATCTAGTGGCCAAAAACATTCAGTACTTC. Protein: CASSLFLRPGDLVAKNIQYF.